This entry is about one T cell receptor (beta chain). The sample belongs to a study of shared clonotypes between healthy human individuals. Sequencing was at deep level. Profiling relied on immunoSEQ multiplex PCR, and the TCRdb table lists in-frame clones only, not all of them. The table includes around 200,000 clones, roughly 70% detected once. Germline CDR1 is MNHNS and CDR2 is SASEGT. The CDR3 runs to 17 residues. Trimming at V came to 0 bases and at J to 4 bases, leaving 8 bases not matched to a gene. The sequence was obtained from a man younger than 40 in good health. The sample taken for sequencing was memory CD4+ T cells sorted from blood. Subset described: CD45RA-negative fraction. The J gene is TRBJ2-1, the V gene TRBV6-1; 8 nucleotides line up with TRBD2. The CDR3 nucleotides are TGTGCCAGCAGTGAAGCGCTTACGGGAGGGGTATACAATGAGCAGTTCTTC. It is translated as CASSEALTGGVYNEQFF.